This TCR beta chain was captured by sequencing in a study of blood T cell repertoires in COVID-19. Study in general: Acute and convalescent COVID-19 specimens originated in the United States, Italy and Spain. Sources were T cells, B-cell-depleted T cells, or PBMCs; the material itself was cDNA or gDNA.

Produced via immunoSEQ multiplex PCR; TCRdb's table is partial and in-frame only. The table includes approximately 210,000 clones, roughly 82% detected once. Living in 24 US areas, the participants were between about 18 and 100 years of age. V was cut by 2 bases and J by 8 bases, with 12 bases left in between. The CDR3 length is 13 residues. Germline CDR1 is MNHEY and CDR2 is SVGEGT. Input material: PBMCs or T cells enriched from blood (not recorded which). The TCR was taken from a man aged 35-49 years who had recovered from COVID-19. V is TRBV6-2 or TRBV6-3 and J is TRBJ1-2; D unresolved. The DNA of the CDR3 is TGTGCCAGCAGTTACGTGAGTTACTTAGGCTACACCTTC. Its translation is CASSYVSYLGYTF.